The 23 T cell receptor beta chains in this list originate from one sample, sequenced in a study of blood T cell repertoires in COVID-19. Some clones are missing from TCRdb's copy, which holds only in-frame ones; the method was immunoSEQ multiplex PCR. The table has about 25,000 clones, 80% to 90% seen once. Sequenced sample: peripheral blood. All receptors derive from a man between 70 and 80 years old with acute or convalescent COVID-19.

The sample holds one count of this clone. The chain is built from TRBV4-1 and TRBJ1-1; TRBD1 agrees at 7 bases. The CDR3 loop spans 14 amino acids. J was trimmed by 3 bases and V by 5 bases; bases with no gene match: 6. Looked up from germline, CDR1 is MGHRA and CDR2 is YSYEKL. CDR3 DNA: TGCGCCAGCAGCTCTCAGGGGGTGCACACTGAAGCTTTCTTT. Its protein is CASSSQGVHTEAFF.

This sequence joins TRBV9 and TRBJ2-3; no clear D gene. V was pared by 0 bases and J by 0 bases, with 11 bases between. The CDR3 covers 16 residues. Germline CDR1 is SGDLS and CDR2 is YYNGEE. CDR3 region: CASSVGSEISTDTQYF. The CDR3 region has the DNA TGTGCCAGCAGCGTAGGGAGCGAAATTAGCACAGATACGCAGTATTTT.

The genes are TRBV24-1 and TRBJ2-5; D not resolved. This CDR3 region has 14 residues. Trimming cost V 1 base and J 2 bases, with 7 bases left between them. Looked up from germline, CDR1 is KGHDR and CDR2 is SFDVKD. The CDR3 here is CATSDFRRQETQYF. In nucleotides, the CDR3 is TGTGCCACCAGTGATTTTAGGAGACAAGAGACCCAGTACTTC.

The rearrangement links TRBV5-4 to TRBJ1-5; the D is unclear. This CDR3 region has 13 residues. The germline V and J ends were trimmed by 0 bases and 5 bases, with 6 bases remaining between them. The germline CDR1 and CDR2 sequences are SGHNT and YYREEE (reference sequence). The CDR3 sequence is CASSLDKDQPQHF. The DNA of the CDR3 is TGTGCCAGCAGCTTGGACAAAGATCAGCCCCAGCATTTT.

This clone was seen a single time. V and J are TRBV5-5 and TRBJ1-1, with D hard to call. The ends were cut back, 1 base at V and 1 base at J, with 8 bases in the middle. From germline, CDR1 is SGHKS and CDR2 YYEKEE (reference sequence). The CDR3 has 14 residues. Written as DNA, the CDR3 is TGTGCCAGCAGCTTGTCACAGAGGAACACTGAAGCTTTCTTT. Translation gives CASSLSQRNTEAFF.

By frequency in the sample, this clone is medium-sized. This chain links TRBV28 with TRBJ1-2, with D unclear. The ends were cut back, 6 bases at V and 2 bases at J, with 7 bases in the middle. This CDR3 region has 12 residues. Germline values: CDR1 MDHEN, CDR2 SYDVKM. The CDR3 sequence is CASSRLNYGYTF. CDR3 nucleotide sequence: TGTGCCAGCAGCCGACTCAACTATGGCTACACCTTC.

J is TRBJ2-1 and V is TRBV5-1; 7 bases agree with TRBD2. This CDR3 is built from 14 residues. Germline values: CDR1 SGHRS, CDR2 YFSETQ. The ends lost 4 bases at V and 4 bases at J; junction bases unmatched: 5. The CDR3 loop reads CASSGIAGYNEQFF. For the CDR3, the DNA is TGCGCCAGCAGCGGGATAGCGGGTTACAATGAGCAGTTCTTC. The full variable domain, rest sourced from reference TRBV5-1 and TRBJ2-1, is KAGVTQTPRYLIKTRGQQVTLSCSPISGHRSVSWYQQTPGQGLQFLFEYFSETQRNKGNFPGRFSGRQFSNSRSEMNVSTLELGDSALYLCASSGIAGYNEQFFGPGTRLTVL.

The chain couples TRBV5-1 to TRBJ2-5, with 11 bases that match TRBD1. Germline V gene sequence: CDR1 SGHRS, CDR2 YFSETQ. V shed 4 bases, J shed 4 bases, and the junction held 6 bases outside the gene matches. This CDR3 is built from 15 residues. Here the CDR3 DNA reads TGCGCCAGCAGCCCGGGGACAGGGGGTGTAGAGACCCAGTACTTC. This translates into CASSPGTGGVETQYF.

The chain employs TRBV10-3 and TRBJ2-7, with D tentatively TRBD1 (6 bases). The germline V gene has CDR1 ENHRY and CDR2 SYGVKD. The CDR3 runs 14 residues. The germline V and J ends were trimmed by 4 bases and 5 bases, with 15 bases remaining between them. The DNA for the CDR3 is TGTGCCATCAGTGGATCAACACAGGGTGACGAGCAGTACTTC. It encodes CAISGSTQGDEQYF.

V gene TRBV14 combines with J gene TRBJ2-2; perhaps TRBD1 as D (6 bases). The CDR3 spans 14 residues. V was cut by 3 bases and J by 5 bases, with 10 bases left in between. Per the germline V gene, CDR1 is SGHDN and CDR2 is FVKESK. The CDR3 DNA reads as TGTGCCAGCAGCCATTTAGGGACAACCGGGGAGCTGTTTTTT. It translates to CASSHLGTTGELFF.

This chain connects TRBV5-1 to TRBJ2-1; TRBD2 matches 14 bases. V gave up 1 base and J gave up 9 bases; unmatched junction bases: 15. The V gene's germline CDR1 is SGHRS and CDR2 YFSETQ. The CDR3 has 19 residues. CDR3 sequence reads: CASSLWGGLAGVSTAEQFF. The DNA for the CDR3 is TGCGCCAGCAGCTTGTGGGGGGGACTAGCGGGAGTTTCGACCGCTGAGCAGTTCTTC. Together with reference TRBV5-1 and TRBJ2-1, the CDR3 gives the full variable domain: KAGVTQTPRYLIKTRGQQVTLSCSPISGHRSVSWYQQTPGQGLQFLFEYFSETQRNKGNFPGRFSGRQFSNSRSEMNVSTLELGDSALYLCASSLWGGLAGVSTAEQFFGPGTRLTVL.

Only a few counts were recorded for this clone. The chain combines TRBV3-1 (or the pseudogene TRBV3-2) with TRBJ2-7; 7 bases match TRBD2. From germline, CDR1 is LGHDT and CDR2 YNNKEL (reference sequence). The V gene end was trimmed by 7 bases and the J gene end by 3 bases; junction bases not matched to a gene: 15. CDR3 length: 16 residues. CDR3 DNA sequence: TGTGCCAGCACTCCAGGGTGGGCTAGCGGTCACTACGAGCAGTACTTC. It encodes CASTPGWASGHYEQYF.

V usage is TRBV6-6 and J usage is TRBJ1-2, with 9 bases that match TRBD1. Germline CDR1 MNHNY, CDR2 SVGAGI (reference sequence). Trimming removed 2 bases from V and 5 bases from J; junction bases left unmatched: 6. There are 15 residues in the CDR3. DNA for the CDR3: TGTGCCAGCAGTTACCCGGGACAGGGTCGGTATGGCTACACCTTC. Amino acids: CASSYPGQGRYGYTF.

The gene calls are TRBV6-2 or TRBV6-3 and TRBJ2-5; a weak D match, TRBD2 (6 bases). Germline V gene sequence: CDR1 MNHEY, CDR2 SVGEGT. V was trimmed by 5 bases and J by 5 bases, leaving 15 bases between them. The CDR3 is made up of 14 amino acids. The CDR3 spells CASSVTGVRETQYF. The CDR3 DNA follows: TGTGCCAGCAGTGTCACGGGAGTCCGTGAGACCCAGTACTTC.

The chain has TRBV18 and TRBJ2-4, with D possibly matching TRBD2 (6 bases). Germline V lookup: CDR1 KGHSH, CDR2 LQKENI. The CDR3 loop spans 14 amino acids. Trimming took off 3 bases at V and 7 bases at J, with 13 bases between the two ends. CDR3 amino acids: CASSPQEGGNIQYF. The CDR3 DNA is TGTGCCAGCTCACCGCAGGAGGGCGGGAACATTCAGTACTTC.

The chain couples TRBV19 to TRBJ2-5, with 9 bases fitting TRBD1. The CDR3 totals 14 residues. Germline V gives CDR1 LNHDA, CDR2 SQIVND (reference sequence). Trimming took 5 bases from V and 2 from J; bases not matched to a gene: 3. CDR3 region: CASSAGTGQETQYF. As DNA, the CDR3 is TGTGCCAGTAGTGCAGGGACAGGGCAAGAGACCCAGTACTTC.

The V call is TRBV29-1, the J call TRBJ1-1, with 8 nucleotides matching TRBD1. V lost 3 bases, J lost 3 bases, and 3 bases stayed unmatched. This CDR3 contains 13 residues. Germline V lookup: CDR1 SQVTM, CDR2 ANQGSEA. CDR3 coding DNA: TGCAGCGTTGAGACAGGGGCCGACACTGAAGCTTTCTTT. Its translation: CSVETGADTEAFF.

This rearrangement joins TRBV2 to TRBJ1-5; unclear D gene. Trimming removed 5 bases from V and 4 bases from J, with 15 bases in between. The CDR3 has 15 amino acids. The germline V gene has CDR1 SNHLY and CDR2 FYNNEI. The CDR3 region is CASSPDRGRNQPQHF. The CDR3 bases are TGTGCCAGCAGTCCTGATCGGGGAAGGAATCAGCCCCAGCATTTT. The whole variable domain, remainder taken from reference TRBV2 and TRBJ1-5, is EPEVTQTPSHQVTQMGQEVILRCVPISNHLYFYWYRQILGQKVEFLVSFYNNEISEKSEIFDDQFSVERPDGSNFTLKIRSTKLEDSAMYFCASSPDRGRNQPQHFGDGTRLSIL.

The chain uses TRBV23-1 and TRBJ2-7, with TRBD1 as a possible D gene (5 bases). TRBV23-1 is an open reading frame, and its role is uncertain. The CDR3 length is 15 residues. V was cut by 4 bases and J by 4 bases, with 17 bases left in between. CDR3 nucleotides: TGCGCCAGCAGTCGGTTACGCCAGGGATTGTACGAGCAGTACTTC. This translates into CASSRLRQGLYEQYF.

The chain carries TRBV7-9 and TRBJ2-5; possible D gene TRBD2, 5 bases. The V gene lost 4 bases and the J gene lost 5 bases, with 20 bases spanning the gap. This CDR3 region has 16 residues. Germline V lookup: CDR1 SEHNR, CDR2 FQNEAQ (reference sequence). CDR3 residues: CASSSLRRGLRETQYF. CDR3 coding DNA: TGTGCCAGCAGCTCACTTAGGCGCGGGCTAAGGGAGACCCAGTACTTC. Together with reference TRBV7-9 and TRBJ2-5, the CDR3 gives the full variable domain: DTGVSQNPRHKITKRGQNVTFRCDPISEHNRLYWYRQTLGQGPEFLTYFQNEAQLEKSRLLSDRFSAERPKGSFSTLEIQRTEQGDSAMYLCASSSLRRGLRETQYFGPGTRLLVL.

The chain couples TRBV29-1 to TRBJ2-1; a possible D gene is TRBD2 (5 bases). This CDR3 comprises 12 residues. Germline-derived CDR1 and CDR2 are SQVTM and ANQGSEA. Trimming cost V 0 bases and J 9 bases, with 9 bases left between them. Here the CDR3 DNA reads TGCAGCGTTGAAGATATGGGGAGTGAGCAGTTCTTC. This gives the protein CSVEDMGSEQFF.

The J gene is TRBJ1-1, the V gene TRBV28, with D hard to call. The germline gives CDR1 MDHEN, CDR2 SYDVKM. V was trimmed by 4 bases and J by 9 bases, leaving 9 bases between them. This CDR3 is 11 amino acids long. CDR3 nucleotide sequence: TGTGCCAGCAGTTCGGGTTGGAAAGCTTTCTTT. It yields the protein CASSSGWKAFF.

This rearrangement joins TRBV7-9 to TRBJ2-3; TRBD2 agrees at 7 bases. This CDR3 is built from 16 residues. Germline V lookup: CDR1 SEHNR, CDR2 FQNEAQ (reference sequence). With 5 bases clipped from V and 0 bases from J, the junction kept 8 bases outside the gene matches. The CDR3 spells CASSRGDGGSTDTQYF. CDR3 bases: TGTGCCAGCAGCCGGGGGGATGGCGGTAGCACAGATACGCAGTATTTT.